This T cell receptor beta chain was sequenced in a study of beta chain features in type 1 diabetes. Notes on the study in general: Moderately but significantly shorter TCRB CDR3s were found in Type 1 diabetes patients in all four CD4+ subsets.

About this clone itself: What it binds is unknown.

Markers CD45RO/CCR7/CD25/CD127/CD95/CD27 served to sort CD4+ naive, central memory, regulatory and stem cell-like memory cells. CDR3 length equals 14 residues. V was clipped by 2 bases and J by 5 bases, with 11 bases between them. The germline gives CDR1 SGHRS, CDR2 YFSETQ. Sequenced material consisted of expressed TCRB transcripts (all of the isolated RNA was reverse transcribed). Clones were read by immunoSEQ multiplex PCR, and TCRdb kept only the in-frame ones, dropping some. The data hold a few hundred thousand clones, with about 13% observed a single time. This chain uses TRBV5-1 with TRBJ2-1; D perhaps matches TRBD2 (6 bases). The TCR was taken from a woman between 18 and 30 years old with type 1 diabetes. Sequencing was carried out using naive CD4+ T cells from blood. CDR3 protein: CASSLVAANNEQFF. CDR3 coding DNA: TGCGCCAGCAGCTTAGTAGCGGCTAACAATGAGCAGTTCTTC.